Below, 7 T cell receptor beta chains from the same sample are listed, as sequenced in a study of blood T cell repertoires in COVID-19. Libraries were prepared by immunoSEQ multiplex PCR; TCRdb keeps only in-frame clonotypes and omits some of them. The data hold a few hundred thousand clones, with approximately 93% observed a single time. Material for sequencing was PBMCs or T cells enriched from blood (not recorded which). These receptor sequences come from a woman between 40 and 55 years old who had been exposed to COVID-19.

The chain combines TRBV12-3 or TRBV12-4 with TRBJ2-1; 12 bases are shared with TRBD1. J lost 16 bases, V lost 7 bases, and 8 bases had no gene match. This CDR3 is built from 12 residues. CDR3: CASTRGTGGYFF. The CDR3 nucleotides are TGTGCCAGCACCCGGGGGACAGGGGGCTATTTCTTC.

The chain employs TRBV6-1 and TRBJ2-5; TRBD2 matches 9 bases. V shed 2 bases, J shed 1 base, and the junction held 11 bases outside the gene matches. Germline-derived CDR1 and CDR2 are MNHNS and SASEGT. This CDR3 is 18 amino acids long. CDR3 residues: CASSERGVRGGLQETQYF. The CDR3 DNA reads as TGTGCCAGCAGTGAACGTGGGGTGCGGGGGGGCCTCCAAGAGACCCAGTACTTC.

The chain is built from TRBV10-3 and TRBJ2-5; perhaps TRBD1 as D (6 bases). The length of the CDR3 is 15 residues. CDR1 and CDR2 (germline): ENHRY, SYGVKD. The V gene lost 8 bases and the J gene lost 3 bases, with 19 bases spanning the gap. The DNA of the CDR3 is TGTGCCATCGGGGGCCGGGATCCCGCCGAAGAGACCCAGTACTTC. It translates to CAIGGRDPAEETQYF.

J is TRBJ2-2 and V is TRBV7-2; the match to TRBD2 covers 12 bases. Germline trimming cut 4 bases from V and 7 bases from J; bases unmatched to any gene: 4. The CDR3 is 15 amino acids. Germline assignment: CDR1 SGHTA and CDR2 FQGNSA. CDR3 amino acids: CASSSLAGGSGELFF. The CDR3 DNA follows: TGTGCCAGCAGCTCTCTAGCGGGAGGGAGCGGGGAGCTGTTTTTT.

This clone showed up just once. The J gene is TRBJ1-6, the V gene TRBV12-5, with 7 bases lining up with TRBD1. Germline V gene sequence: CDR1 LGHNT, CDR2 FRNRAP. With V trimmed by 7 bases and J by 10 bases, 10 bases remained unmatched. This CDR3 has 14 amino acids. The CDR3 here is CASAPGQALSPLHF. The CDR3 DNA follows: TGTGCTAGTGCTCCCGGACAGGCATTATCACCCCTCCACTTT. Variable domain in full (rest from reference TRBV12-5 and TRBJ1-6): DARVTQTPRHKVTEMGQEVTMRCQPILGHNTVFWYRQTMMQGLELLAYFRNRAPLDDSGMPKDRFSAEMPDATLATLKIQPSEPRDSAVYFCASAPGQALSPLHFGNGTRLTVT.

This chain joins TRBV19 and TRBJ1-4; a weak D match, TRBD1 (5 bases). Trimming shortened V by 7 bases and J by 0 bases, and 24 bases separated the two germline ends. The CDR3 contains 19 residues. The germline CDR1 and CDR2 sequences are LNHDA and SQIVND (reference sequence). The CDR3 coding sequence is TGTGCCAGTACCGTATATGGGGCAGGCGCCACTGCAACTAATGAAAAACTGTTTTTT. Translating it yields CASTVYGAGATATNEKLFF.

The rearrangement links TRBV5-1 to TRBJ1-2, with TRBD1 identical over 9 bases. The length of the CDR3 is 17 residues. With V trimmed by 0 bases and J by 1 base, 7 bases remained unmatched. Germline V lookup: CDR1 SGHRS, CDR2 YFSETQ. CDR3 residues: CASSLDPNRGLNYGYTF. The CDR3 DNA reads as TGCGCCAGCAGCTTGGACCCCAACAGGGGGCTTAACTATGGCTACACCTTC.